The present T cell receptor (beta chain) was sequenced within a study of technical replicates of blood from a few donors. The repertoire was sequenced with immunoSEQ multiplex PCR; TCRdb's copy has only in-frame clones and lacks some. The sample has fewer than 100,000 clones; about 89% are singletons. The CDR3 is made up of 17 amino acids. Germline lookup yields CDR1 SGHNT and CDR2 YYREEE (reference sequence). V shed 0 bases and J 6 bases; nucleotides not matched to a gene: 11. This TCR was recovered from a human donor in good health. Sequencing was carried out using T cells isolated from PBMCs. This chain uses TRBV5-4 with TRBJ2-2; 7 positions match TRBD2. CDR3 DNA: TGTGCCAGCAGCTTGGCGGTTGGACTAGTCGAGGCCGGGGAGCTGTTTTTT. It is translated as CASSLAVGLVEAGELFF.